These T cell receptor beta chains were read from a single sample in a study of cytomegalovirus exposure and HLA in healthy donors. Measured with immunoSEQ multiplex PCR; TCRdb has only the in-frame clones, and not every one. This table holds some 170,000 clones, 55% to 75% found once. Sequencing input: PBMCs. The receptors derive from a human donor in good health. Each CDR3 is given with its conserved first and last residue. The D gene is left open where the match is weak. Expanded clones are given a class, and other clones once, few, many or no size at all.

D: TRBD1
J: TRBJ2-5
size: NA
V: TRBV7-7
DNA: TGTGCTAGCAGCGCGACAGGGAAAGGGACCCAGTACTTC
CDR3: CASSATGKGTQYF

D: NA
J: TRBJ1-1
size: NA
V: TRBV6-1
DNA: TGTGCCAGCGGACCCAGGGAAGGGCGTGAAGCTTTCTTT
CDR3: CASGPREGREAFF

D: TRBD1
J: TRBJ1-1
size: NA
V: TRBV6-6
DNA: TGTGCCAGCACCTTCCTCGGGGACAGGGGCGCTGAAGCTTTCTTT
CDR3: CASTFLGDRGAEAFF

D: NA
J: TRBJ2-7
size: few
V: TRBV7-9
DNA: TGTGCCAGCGTACGAGGTGCCACAAACTACGAGCAGTACTTC
CDR3: CASVRGATNYEQYF

D: NA
J: TRBJ2-6
size: NA
V: TRBV30
DNA: TGTGCCTGGAGGTCTAGTGGGGCCAACGTCCTGACTTTC
CDR3: CAWRSSGANVLTF

D: TRBD1
J: TRBJ1-1
size: NA
V: TRBV23-1
DNA: TGCGCCAGCAGTCAGGGACAGACGAACACTGAAGCTTTCTTT
CDR3: CASSQGQTNTEAFF

D: NA
J: TRBJ2-3
size: once
V: TRBV25-1
DNA: TGTGCCAGCAGTGGGCCTCCGACAGATACGCAGTATTTT
CDR3: CASSGPPTDTQYF

D: TRBD2
J: TRBJ2-7
size: NA
V: TRBV15
DNA: TGTGCCACCAGCAGAGAAACTAGCGGCGAGCAGTACTTC
CDR3: CATSRETSGEQYF

D: NA
J: TRBJ1-5
size: NA
V: TRBV5-6
DNA: TGTGCCAGCAGCTTGGCGAATCAGCCCCAGCATTTT
CDR3: CASSLANQPQHF

D: NA
J: TRBJ2-7
size: few
V: TRBV11-2
DNA: TGTGCCAGCAGCTTCGGCGGGACCTACGAGCAGTACTTC
CDR3: CASSFGGTYEQYF

D: TRBD1
J: TRBJ1-2
size: few
V: TRBV7-7
DNA: TGTGCTAGCAGTACAAGTAGCGAACGGGGGACAGGGGCCTATGGCTACACCTTC
CDR3: CASSTSSERGTGAYGYTF

D: NA
J: TRBJ1-4
size: NA
V: TRBV30
DNA: TGTGCCTGGAGTGTACCAGGGAGCGGGGAAAAACTGTTTTTT
CDR3: CAWSVPGSGEKLFF

D: TRBD2
J: TRBJ2-3
size: NA
V: TRBV2
DNA: TGTGCCAGCAGTGACCCTAGCGGGGGGGATGATACGCAGTATTTT
CDR3: CASSDPSGGDDTQYF

D: TRBD1
J: TRBJ2-7
size: NA
V: TRBV19
DNA: TGTGCCAGTAGTATAATACAGGGGTACGAGCAGTACTTC
CDR3: CASSIIQGYEQYF

D: TRBD1
J: TRBJ2-7
size: once
V: TRBV29-1
DNA: TGCAGCGTTGCCGGGACAGGGGGCCGCGAGCAGTACTTC
CDR3: CSVAGTGGREQYF

D: TRBD1
J: TRBJ2-7
size: few
V: TRBV7-9
DNA: TGTGCCAGCAGCTTAGGGCAGGGGGCTGGGATATTATCCTACGAGCAGTACTTC
CDR3: CASSLGQGAGILSYEQYF

D: NA
J: TRBJ2-1
size: NA
V: TRBV4-1
DNA: TGCGCCAGCAGCCAAGGCGGCGGAGAGCAGTTCTTC
CDR3: CASSQGGGEQFF

D: NA
J: TRBJ1-5
size: once
V: TRBV5-8
DNA: TGTGCCAGCAGTCCACGGCCAGGCCGCAATCAGCCCCAGCATTTT
CDR3: CASSPRPGRNQPQHF

D: NA
J: TRBJ1-2
size: NA
V: TRBV19
DNA: TGTGCCAGTAGTCGAGATTTAGCTAACTATGGCTACACCTTC
CDR3: CASSRDLANYGYTF

D: TRBD1
J: TRBJ1-1
size: few
V: TRBV19
DNA: TGTGCCAGTAGTAGAGGGGGCTGGACTGAAGCTTTCTTT
CDR3: CASSRGGWTEAFF

D: NA
J: TRBJ2-5
size: NA
V: TRBV7-7
DNA: TGTGCTAGCAGCTTAGTTGGGAGCGGCCAAGAGACCCAGTACTTC
CDR3: CASSLVGSGQETQYF

D: TRBD1
J: TRBJ1-1
size: NA
V: TRBV5-6
DNA: TGTGCCAGCAGCTTAGGGACAGGGTCCACTGAAGCTTTCTTT
CDR3: CASSLGTGSTEAFF

D: NA
J: TRBJ1-2
size: NA
V: TRBV6-1
DNA: TGTGCCAGCAGCCAGGGGATACCGGGCGGCTACACCTTC
CDR3: CASSQGIPGGYTF

D: TRBD1
J: TRBJ2-7
size: NA
V: TRBV5-1
DNA: TGCGCCAGCAGCTTCGGCCCCGGGACAGGGCTCCTCGAGCAGTACTTC
CDR3: CASSFGPGTGLLEQYF

D: TRBD2
J: TRBJ2-5
size: NA
V: TRBV5-1
DNA: TGCGCCAGCACCCCTCCCCTAGCGGGGGGGGTCGGGGAGACCCAGTACTTC
CDR3: CASTPPLAGGVGETQYF

D: TRBD1
J: TRBJ1-6
size: NA
V: TRBV11-2
DNA: TGTGCCAGCAGCTCACGACAGGGCGGCAAACCTAATTCACCCCTCCACTTT
CDR3: CASSSRQGGKPNSPLHF

D: NA
J: TRBJ2-7
size: NA
V: TRBV2
DNA: TGTGCCAGCAGTGAAGTTGGGGGGTGGTCCTCCTACGAGCAGTACTTC
CDR3: CASSEVGGWSSYEQYF

D: NA
J: TRBJ1-5
size: NA
V: TRBV21-1
DNA: TGTGCCAGCAGCAATCCCACAGACAGGGAGAGTCAGCCCCAGCATTTT
CDR3: CASSNPTDRESQPQHF

D: NA
J: TRBJ2-1
size: NA
V: TRBV5-1
DNA: TGCGCCAGCAGAGGGGGAGAGGGGGACGTAGGCCACAATGAGCAGTTCTTC
CDR3: CASRGGEGDVGHNEQFF

D: NA
J: TRBJ1-4
size: NA
V: TRBV6-4
DNA: TGTGCCAGCAGTGACAGGGAGGGGGAAAAACTGTTTTTT
CDR3: CASSDREGEKLFF

D: TRBD2
J: TRBJ2-1
size: few
V: TRBV7-9
DNA: TGTGCCAGCAGCCTAGGACTAGCTTGGAATGAGCAGTTCTTC
CDR3: CASSLGLAWNEQFF

D: NA
J: TRBJ2-7
size: NA
V: TRBV9
DNA: TGTGCCAGCAGCGTAGGACAGACCTACGAGCAGTACTTC
CDR3: CASSVGQTYEQYF

D: NA
J: TRBJ1-2
size: NA
V: TRBV5-5
DNA: TGTGCCAGCAGCCCCGGGGCAGGGGACGACTATGGCTACACCTTC
CDR3: CASSPGAGDDYGYTF

D: NA
J: TRBJ1-2
size: NA
V: TRBV5-1
DNA: TGCGCCAGCAGCACCCGGACAGTACTGGACTATGGCTACACCTTC
CDR3: CASSTRTVLDYGYTF

D: TRBD1
J: TRBJ2-2
size: NA
V: TRBV7-2
DNA: TGTGCCAGCAGACCCGGACAGGTCAGCACCGGGGAGCTGTTTTTT
CDR3: CASRPGQVSTGELFF

D: NA
J: TRBJ1-2
size: NA
V: TRBV5-1
DNA: TGCGCCAGCAGCTTGTCGGGACGGACTAGCGGCTACACCTTC
CDR3: CASSLSGRTSGYTF

D: NA
J: TRBJ2-1
size: NA
V: TRBV4-1
DNA: TGCGCCAGCAGCCAAGATCTTACCGGGGGGCACAATGAGCAGTTCTTC
CDR3: CASSQDLTGGHNEQFF

D: NA
J: TRBJ2-7
size: few
V: TRBV6-1
DNA: TGTGCCAGCAGTGATCGGTACGGGGGCTCCTACGAGCAGTACTTC
CDR3: CASSDRYGGSYEQYF

D: NA
J: TRBJ1-3
size: NA
V: TRBV2
DNA: TGTGCCAGCAGTGAAATAGTCACCTCTGGAAACACCATATATTTT
CDR3: CASSEIVTSGNTIYF

D: TRBD2
J: TRBJ2-2
size: few
V: TRBV11-2
DNA: TGTGCCAGCAGCTTAGTCGGGGGGGTCGGCGGGGAGCTGTTTTTT
CDR3: CASSLVGGVGGELFF

D: NA
J: TRBJ2-3
size: few
V: TRBV6-4
DNA: TGTGCCAGCAGTGAGCGGGGTGGAACAGATACGCAGTATTTT
CDR3: CASSERGGTDTQYF

D: NA
J: TRBJ1-5
size: NA
V: TRBV19
DNA: TGTGCCAGTAGTATGACGGTTGGACAGTATTACAATCAGCCCCAGCATTTT
CDR3: CASSMTVGQYYNQPQHF

D: NA
J: TRBJ2-1
size: NA
V: TRBV21-1
DNA: TGTGCCAGCGGGACAGGGGCAGCCTACAATGAGCAGTTCTTC
CDR3: CASGTGAAYNEQFF

D: TRBD1
J: TRBJ2-1
size: NA
V: TRBV18
DNA: TGTGCCAGCTCACCCGTCCCGGGACAGGGGAGTGAGCAGTTCTTC
CDR3: CASSPVPGQGSEQFF

D: NA
J: TRBJ1-1
size: few
V: TRBV11-3
DNA: TGTGCCAGCAGCTTAGGTACCGGGACAACGAACACTGAAGCTTTCTTT
CDR3: CASSLGTGTTNTEAFF

D: TRBD1
J: TRBJ2-7
size: once
V: TRBV7-9
DNA: TGTGCCAGCAGCTTAGATGGGACAGTAAGCTCCTACGAGCAGTACTTC
CDR3: CASSLDGTVSSYEQYF

D: TRBD1
J: TRBJ1-2
size: few
V: TRBV30
DNA: TGTGCCGGGTTGTCGGCGGACAGGGGACGCAACTATGGCTACACCTTC
CDR3: CAGLSADRGRNYGYTF

D: NA
J: TRBJ1-2
size: NA
V: TRBV27
DNA: TGTGCCAGCAGTCCCCGGGGAACACATGGCTACACCTTC
CDR3: CASSPRGTHGYTF

D: TRBD1
J: TRBJ2-7
size: NA
V: TRBV27
DNA: TGTGCCAGCAGTTTATCCGCAGGGGGCTCCTACGAGCAGTACTTC
CDR3: CASSLSAGGSYEQYF

D: TRBD1
J: TRBJ1-6
size: few
V: TRBV9
DNA: TGTGCCAGCAGCCCGGGACAGGAAAATTCACCCCTCCACTTT
CDR3: CASSPGQENSPLHF

D: NA
J: TRBJ1-2
size: NA
V: TRBV27
DNA: TGTGCCAGCAGTTTAAACAGCTTTTCTGGTGGCTACACCTTC
CDR3: CASSLNSFSGGYTF

D: NA
J: TRBJ2-3
size: few
V: TRBV6-5
DNA: TGTGCCAGCAGGCTGGACACTAGCACAGATACGCAGTATTTT
CDR3: CASRLDTSTDTQYF

D: TRBD2
J: TRBJ2-1
size: NA
V: TRBV4-1
DNA: TGCGCCAGCAGCCCCCACGTGACTAGCGGGGGGGACGAGCAGTTCTTC
CDR3: CASSPHVTSGGDEQFF

D: NA
J: TRBJ1-5
size: NA
V: TRBV15
DNA: TGTGCCACCAGCAGAGGGGGCCGAAATCAGCCCCAGCATTTT
CDR3: CATSRGGRNQPQHF

D: TRBD1
J: TRBJ1-2
size: NA
V: TRBV6-6
DNA: TGTGCCAGCAGTTACCGACCAGGGACAGACTATGGCTACACCTTC
CDR3: CASSYRPGTDYGYTF

D: TRBD2
J: TRBJ2-1
size: NA
V: TRBV30
DNA: TGTGCCTGGAGTGTACGCGGGGGGCTCTACAATGAGCAGTTCTTC
CDR3: CAWSVRGGLYNEQFF

D: TRBD1
J: TRBJ1-1
size: NA
V: TRBV11-3
DNA: TGTGCCAGCAGCCCAGAAGGGGGCCAGAACACTGAAGCTTTCTTT
CDR3: CASSPEGGQNTEAFF

D: TRBD1
J: TRBJ2-7
size: NA
V: TRBV5-1
DNA: TGCGCCAGCAGCTGGGACAGGGGTCCGTACGAGCAGTACTTC
CDR3: CASSWDRGPYEQYF

D: TRBD1
J: TRBJ1-1
size: once
V: TRBV5-1
DNA: TGCGCCAGCAGCTTGGGACAGGGGGTAGGGTACACTGAAGCTTTCTTT
CDR3: CASSLGQGVGYTEAFF